These 30 T cell receptor beta chains were all obtained from the same sample, sequenced in a study of T-cell reconstitution after alpha-beta-depleted transplantation in children. This sample's TCRbeta library carried unique molecular identifier barcodes. TCRdb processed the PCR reads anew with MiXCR; each CDR3 protein has one entry. This table has around 490,000 distinct CDR3 sequences, 10% to 12% appearing once. This sample comprised PBMCs, mostly from graft donor cells, obtained 180 days after TCRalphabeta/CD19-depleted stem cell transplant. The receptors were sampled from a female patient aged 2-15 years who had a stem cell transplant for aplastic anemia, so the T cells may come from the graft donor.

This clonotype was seen repeatedly, ten times or more. V and J are TRBV28 and TRBJ2-1; 7 nucleotides match TRBD1. Looked up from germline, CDR1 is MDHEN and CDR2 is SYDVKM. V shed 4 bases, J shed 5 bases, and the junction held 8 bases outside the gene matches. This CDR3 contains 15 residues. The CDR3 is CASSSMTGPNNEQFF. In DNA form, the CDR3 reads TGTGCCAGCAGTTCCATGACAGGGCCAAACAATGAGCAGTTCTTC. Filled out from reference TRBV28 and TRBJ2-1, the complete variable domain reads DVKVTQSSRYLVKRTGEKVFLECVQDMDHENMFWYRQDPGLGLRLIYFSYDVKMKEKGDIPEGYSVSREKKERFSLILESASTNQTSMYLCASSSMTGPNNEQFFGPGTRLTVL.

The J gene is TRBJ1-1, the V gene TRBV5-5; D may be TRBD1 (5 bases). The ends were cut back, 0 bases at V and 2 bases at J, with 17 bases in the middle. Germline V gene data show CDR1 as SGHKS and CDR2 as YYEKEE (reference sequence). This CDR3 is built from 17 residues. In nucleotides, the CDR3 is TGTGCCAGCAGCTTGGGGGGGTGGGGGGTTGGAAACACTGAAGCTTTCTTT. This sequence encodes CASSLGGWGVGNTEAFF.

This clonotype was recorded many times. V is TRBV28 and J is TRBJ2-7, with no clear D. Germline V gene sequence: CDR1 MDHEN, CDR2 SYDVKM. V was cut by 3 bases and J by 2 bases, with 8 bases left in between. This CDR3 has 13 residues. The CDR3 spells CASSLTPAYEQYV. The CDR3 DNA reads as TGTGCCAGCAGTTTGACTCCAGCCTACGAGCAGTACGTC.

This clonotype was recorded a few times. DNA for the CDR3: TGTGCCAGCAGCCCCAGTAGAGTGAGAGATACGCAGTATTTT. Translated, it gives CASSPSRVRDTQYF. V gene TRBV4-2 combines with J gene TRBJ2-3; D not resolved. In germline, CDR1 is LGHNA, CDR2 YNFKEQ. The ends were cut back, 4 bases at V and 5 bases at J, with 13 bases in the middle. This CDR3 contains 14 residues.

Only a few counts were recorded for this clonotype. The chain joins TRBV27 to TRBJ2-7; D remains ambiguous. The CDR3 runs 12 residues. The germline V gene has CDR1 MNHEY and CDR2 SMNVEV (reference sequence). Trimming removed 4 bases from V and 5 bases from J, with 9 bases in between. The CDR3 DNA reads TGTGCCAGCAGTTCCCCGGGTAACGAGCAGTACGTC. Translation gives CASSSPGNEQYV.

Only a few counts were recorded for this clonotype. The rearrangement links TRBV11-2 to TRBJ2-3; D is perhaps TRBD2 (8 bases). The CDR3 has 17 residues. Per germline, CDR1 SGHAT and CDR2 FQNNGV. Trimming removed 5 bases at V and 0 bases at J, with 18 bases between. The DNA for the CDR3 is TGTGCCAGCAGCCACAGGGGTGCTAGCGGGAGCACAGATACGCAGTATTTT. As protein: CASSHRGASGSTDTQYF.

This chain uses TRBV27 with TRBJ2-3; D possibly matches TRBD1 or TRBD2 (5 bases each). Germline V gives CDR1 MNHEY, CDR2 SMNVEV (reference sequence). This CDR3 region has 17 residues. Between the trimmed V and J ends, which lost 6 bases and 1 base, there was a span of 20 bases. DNA of the CDR3: TGTGCCAGCAGCAAAACCGCCCGGGGACGGGGCACAGATACGCAGTATTTT. Residues: CASSKTARGRGTDTQYF.

In this sample, this clonotype turned up many times. The chain uses TRBV5-1 and TRBJ2-2; 9 positions agree with TRBD2. The ends lost 3 bases at V and 3 bases at J; junction bases unmatched: 3. Germline V CDR1 and CDR2: SGHRS, YFSETQ. This CDR3 comprises 15 residues. CDR3 nucleotides: TGCGCCAGCAGCTCGACTAGCGGTTACACCGGGGAGCTGTTTTTT. Its protein product is CASSSTSGYTGELFF.

This sequence joins TRBV12-5 and TRBJ2-2; D gene unclear. CDR1 is LGHNT, CDR2 FRNRAP, per germline. This CDR3 has 13 amino acids. Between the trimmed V and J ends, which lost 1 base and 7 bases, there was a span of 7 bases. The CDR3 protein is CASGLEVYGELFF. CDR3 nucleotide sequence: TGTGCTAGTGGTTTGGAGGTGTACGGGGAGCTGTTTTTT. Combining the CDR3 with reference TRBV12-5 and TRBJ2-2 gives the whole variable domain DARVTQTPRHKVTEMGQEVTMRCQPILGHNTVFWYRQTMMQGLELLAYFRNRAPLDDSGMPKDRFSAEMPDATLATLKIQPSEPRDSAVYFCASGLEVYGELFFGEGSRLTVL.

This clonotype appeared many times. The genes are TRBV24-1 and TRBJ2-1; 7 bases match TRBD2. Germline CDR1 is KGHDR and CDR2 is SFDVKD. CDR3 size: 16 residues. J lost 8 bases, V lost 5 bases, and 14 bases had no gene match. The CDR3 bases are TGTGCCACCAGTGTCTGGGGGGGACGAGGGCGCGATGAGCAGTTCTTC. It specifies CATSVWGGRGRDEQFF.

The rearrangement links TRBV6-5 to TRBJ2-2, with 8 nucleotides matching TRBD1. The germline V gene encodes CDR1 MNHEY and CDR2 SVGAGI. This CDR3 has 15 amino acids. Germline trimming cut 4 bases from V and 4 bases from J; bases unmatched to any gene: 5. For the CDR3, the DNA is TGTGCCAGCAGTTGGACAGGGAAGGGCACCGGGGAGCTGTTTTTT. Amino acids: CASSWTGKGTGELFF.

This clonotype has at least ten counts. This CDR3 reads CASSQGSGRYNEQFF. CDR3 DNA: TGTGCCAGCAGTCAAGGGAGCGGGAGGTACAATGAGCAGTTCTTC. The gene calls are TRBV7-8 and TRBJ2-1; 9 nucleotides agree with TRBD2. CDR3 length: 15 amino acids. Looked up from germline, CDR1 is SGHVS and CDR2 is FQNEAQ. J lost 4 bases, V lost 6 bases, and 7 bases had no gene match.

This clonotype was found a few times. The gene calls are TRBV20-1 and TRBJ2-3; 7 bases are shared with TRBD1. The germline gives CDR1 DFQATT, CDR2 SNEGSKA (reference sequence). Germline trimming cut 6 bases from V and 2 bases from J; bases unmatched to any gene: 14. The CDR3 loop spans 16 amino acids. This chain's CDR3 is CSADRSTGEYTDTQYF. Written as DNA, the CDR3 is TGCAGTGCGGACCGAAGTACAGGGGAGTACACAGATACGCAGTATTTT.

This clonotype was counted many times. V usage is TRBV4-3 and J usage is TRBJ2-1; a possible D gene is TRBD2 (5 bases). Germline loops: CDR1 LGHNA, CDR2 YSLEER. The CDR3 has 15 residues. V was clipped by 1 base and J by 3 bases, with 10 bases between them. This CDR3 is CASSQGLGNYNEQFF. In nucleotides, the CDR3 is TGCGCCAGCAGCCAAGGGCTCGGGAACTACAATGAGCAGTTCTTC.

The chain recombines TRBV29-1 with TRBJ2-1; 7 bases are shared with TRBD1. The V segment lost 3 bases and the J segment 9 bases; nucleotides outside the gene matches: 5. This CDR3 is 12 amino acids long. Germline V gene sequence: CDR1 SQVTM, CDR2 ANQGSEA. The CDR3 DNA follows: TGCAGCGTTGACAACAGGGGAATTGAGCAGTTCTTC. It specifies CSVDNRGIEQFF.

This clonotype was detected only a few times. CDR3 DNA: TGTGCCAGCAGCCCACTAGCGGCAGACTACAATGAGCAGTTCTTC. This sequence encodes CASSPLAADYNEQFF. V gene TRBV28 combines with J gene TRBJ2-1; TRBD2 agrees at 8 bases. CDR1 MDHEN and CDR2 SYDVKM come from the germline V gene. CDR3 length equals 15 residues. V shed 6 bases and J 3 bases; nucleotides not matched to a gene: 7. The full variable domain, with the rest looked up from reference TRBV28 and TRBJ2-1, is DVKVTQSSRYLVKRTGEKVFLECVQDMDHENMFWYRQDPGLGLRLIYFSYDVKMKEKGDIPEGYSVSREKKERFSLILESASTNQTSMYLCASSPLAADYNEQFFGPGTRLTVL.

The V gene is TRBV4-2, the J gene TRBJ1-3, with TRBD1 matching 9 bases. V trimming: 3 bases; J trimming: 0 bases; junction bases outside the gene matches: 3. The CDR3 length is 16 residues. Germline loops: CDR1 LGHNA, CDR2 YNFKEQ. As DNA, the CDR3 is TGTGCCAGCAGCCATGGGGACAGGGCCTCTGGAAACACCATATATTTT. Translating gives CASSHGDRASGNTIYF.

The CDR3, as DNA: TGTGCCAGCAGCGACAGGTCGCACAATCAGCCCCAGCATTTT. Residues: CASSDRSHNQPQHF. This sequence joins TRBV6-2 or TRBV6-3 and TRBJ1-5; a possible D gene is TRBD1 (6 bases). Germline V gives CDR1 MNHEY, CDR2 SVGEGT. With 6 bases removed from V and 3 bases from J, the gap between germline ends came to 12 bases. CDR3 length: 14 residues.

This clonotype was recorded at least ten times. The chain joins TRBV12-3 or TRBV12-4 to TRBJ1-1; tentatively, D is TRBD1 (6 bases). CDR3 size: 12 residues. Trimming removed 6 bases from V and 7 bases from J, with 12 bases in between. CDR3 protein: CASRVTGFEAFF. The CDR3 DNA follows: TGTGCCAGCAGGGTCACAGGGTTTGAAGCTTTCTTT.

Ten or more counts support this clonotype. This chain connects TRBV7-2 to TRBJ1-2; 10 bases map to TRBD1. CDR1 SGHTA and CDR2 FQGNSA come from the germline V gene. Trimming took 5 bases from V and 5 from J; bases not matched to a gene: 14. This CDR3 is 17 amino acids long. CDR3 amino acids: CASSGWVAWGQGYGYTF. The CDR3 region has the DNA TGTGCCAGCAGCGGATGGGTAGCCTGGGGACAGGGGTATGGCTACACCTTC.

Comment on this clonotype: A much larger clone sits a single nucleotide away, making a read error possible. The chain links TRBV7-9 to TRBJ1-6, with 10 bases matching TRBD1. Germline CDR1 is SEHNR and CDR2 is FQNEAQ (reference sequence). The CDR3 has 17 amino acids. Here the CDR3 reads CASSLGTGGSYSSPLHF. The CDR3 bases are TGTGCCAGCAGCTTAGGGACAGGGGGGTCCTATAGTTCACCCCTCCACTTT.

This clonotype was seen only a few times. The V gene is TRBV28, the J gene TRBJ2-5; D not resolved. The germline V and J ends were trimmed by 4 bases and 2 bases, with 14 bases remaining between them. CDR3 length: 15 residues. The germline CDR1 and CDR2 sequences are MDHEN and SYDVKM. In DNA form, the CDR3 reads TGTGCCAGCAGTTATCACAGCACCTTACAAGAGACCCAGTACTTC. As protein: CASSYHSTLQETQYF.

In its sample, this clonotype was seen a few times. The CDR3: CSAIEGLGPDTQYF. CDR3 sequence (DNA): TGCAGTGCTATCGAGGGACTAGGGCCAGATACGCAGTATTTT. The J gene is TRBJ2-3, the V gene TRBV20-1, with 8 bases matching TRBD2. Germline loops: CDR1 DFQATT, CDR2 SNEGSKA (reference sequence). The CDR3 has 14 amino acids. Trimming at V came to 4 bases and at J to 4 bases, leaving 7 bases not matched to a gene.

This clonotype was recorded a few times. V gene TRBV3-1 combines with J gene TRBJ2-7; no clear D. This CDR3 has 14 amino acids. Trimming took 10 bases from V and 2 from J, leaving 18 bases between them. Germline loops: CDR1 LGHDT, CDR2 YNNKEL (reference sequence). CDR3 coding DNA: TGTGCCAAAGATGTGGCAGCCCAGACCTACGAGCAGTACGTC. Translation gives CAKDVAAQTYEQYV.

This chain joins TRBV6-2 or TRBV6-3 and TRBJ2-5; TRBD2 is a possible D gene (5 bases). The CDR3 runs 15 residues. V shed 3 bases and J shed 7 bases, with 18 bases lying between them. The germline gives CDR1 MNHEY, CDR2 SVGEGT. The CDR3 bases are TGTGCCAGCAGTTATGGTGCGACTCATGGAGGGACCCAGTACTTC. Encoded protein: CASSYGATHGGTQYF.

This clonotype appeared a few times. The chain joins TRBV4-3 to TRBJ2-1; 8 nucleotides line up with TRBD2. Germline CDR1 reads LGHNA; CDR2 reads YSLEER. This CDR3 spans 16 amino acids. Germline trimming cut 5 bases from V and 6 bases from J; bases unmatched to any gene: 12. The CDR3 DNA reads as TGCGCCAGCAGCTGGGGTGGGGCGGGAGGCTCCAATGAGCAGTTCTTC. This translates into CASSWGGAGGSNEQFF.

The genes are TRBV29-1 and TRBJ2-1; 8 positions agree with TRBD1. This CDR3 region has 13 residues. Germline CDR1 is SQVTM and CDR2 is ANQGSEA. Trimming cost V 7 bases and J 8 bases; bases outside gene matches: 10. The DNA for the CDR3 is TGCAGCGCGGACAAGGACAGGGTCGATGAGCAGTTCTTC. Its protein product is CSADKDRVDEQFF.

This clonotype was counted between two and nine times. V gene TRBV9 combines with J gene TRBJ2-2; 8 bases map to TRBD2. This CDR3 spans 16 amino acids. Germline lookup yields CDR1 SGDLS and CDR2 YYNGEE. The J segment lost 5 bases and the V segment lost 4 bases, leaving 10 bases of the junction unmatched. The CDR3, as DNA: TGTGCCAGCAGCCCCTGGGCGGGAGGACTTACCGGGGAGCTGTTTTTT. Amino acid sequence: CASSPWAGGLTGELFF.

This clonotype was detected a few times. The chain links TRBV9 to TRBJ2-2; 8 positions agree with TRBD2. This CDR3 is 15 amino acids long. The V gene's germline CDR1 is SGDLS and CDR2 YYNGEE. The junction had 10 bases not matched to a gene; V was cut back by 7 bases and J by 5 bases. The DNA of the CDR3 is TGTGCCAGCTCTCCTGCAGGACTAGCTACCGGGGAGCTGTTTTTT. Amino acids: CASSPAGLATGELFF.

The chain links TRBV28 to TRBJ2-1; 8 bases map to TRBD2. Germline lookup yields CDR1 MDHEN and CDR2 SYDVKM. Trimming cost V 3 bases and J 5 bases; bases outside gene matches: 9. The CDR3 covers 16 residues. CDR3 sequence: CASSFLSGSGHNEQFF. In DNA, the CDR3 is TGTGCCAGCAGTTTCCTGAGCGGGAGCGGACACAATGAGCAGTTCTTC.